Many counts were recorded for the clone carrying this TCR beta chain. Its antigen is not identified. These data belong to a study of T-cell reconstitution after alpha-beta-depleted transplantation in children. Study-level points and caveats: Several hundred expanded graft clones reportedly supplied alpha-beta T cells about two months after transplant. Some patients showed high day-60 TCRbeta diversity, which derived from surviving recipient T cells and thymic progenitors. Once a year had passed after transplant, T-cell counts and diversity came mostly from newly produced T cells.

J lost 6 bases, V lost 4 bases, and 4 bases had no gene match. This CDR3 contains 15 residues. CDR1 and CDR2 (germline): SGHRS, YFSETQ. Using unique molecular identifiers, the investigators prepared the TCRbeta library. TCRdb reprocessed the PCR reads with MiXCR, giving one entry per CDR3 protein. Seen here are about a million distinct CDR3 sequences, about 29% observed once, and the top ten hold more than 25%. J is TRBJ2-3 and V is TRBV5-1; 14 bases are shared with TRBD2. This TCR was sampled from a boy in the first two years of life who had a stem cell transplant for SCID, so the T cells may come from the graft donor. Sequences were derived from PBMCs, mostly from graft donor cells, sampled 360 days after TCRalphabeta/CD19-depleted stem cell transplant. This CDR3 reads CASSPGLAGADTQYF. DNA for the CDR3: TGCGCCAGCAGCCCGGGACTAGCGGGGGCTGATACGCAGTATTTT.